This is a list of T cell receptor beta chains from one sample in a study of shared clonotypes between healthy human individuals. The repertoire was sequenced with immunoSEQ multiplex PCR; TCRdb's copy has only in-frame clones and lacks some. The data show over a million clones, with about 75% seen just once and over 1.3% held by the top ten. Sequenced input: memory CD4+ T cells sorted from blood. These receptors came from a man between 18 and 29 years old in good health. The CDR3 runs from the conserved cysteine through the conserved F or W. D genes are given only for firm matches. A clone size is listed for some rows: how often the clone was seen (once, few, many), or a class if it is expanded.

CDR3nt: TGTGCCAGCAGCCTTTTCGGCAGGGGGAACACTGAAGCTTTCTTT
CDR3aa: CASSLFGRGNTEAFF
abundance: -
len: 15
v_gene: TRBV5-5
j_gene: TRBJ1-1
d_gene: -

CDR3nt: TGTGCCAGCAGCTTAGAGCCCAATCAGCCCCAGCATTTT
CDR3aa: CASSLEPNQPQHF
abundance: few
len: 13
v_gene: TRBV7-9
j_gene: TRBJ1-5
d_gene: -

CDR3nt: TGTGCCAGCACCGGACCGAGCTCCTACGAGCAGTACTTC
CDR3aa: CASTGPSSYEQYF
abundance: -
len: 13
v_gene: TRBV6-5
j_gene: TRBJ2-7
d_gene: -

CDR3nt: TGTGCCAGCAGCTTAGGGCAGGAGAATGAAAAACTGTTTTTT
CDR3aa: CASSLGQENEKLFF
abundance: few
len: 14
v_gene: TRBV5-4
j_gene: TRBJ1-4
d_gene: -

CDR3nt: TGTGCCATCAGCCCAGGACAGGGTAGGCAGTACTTC
CDR3aa: CAISPGQGRQYF
abundance: -
len: 12
v_gene: TRBV10-3
j_gene: TRBJ2-7
d_gene: TRBD1

CDR3nt: TGTGCCAGCAGCTTACAGAGACAAGAGACCCAGTACTTC
CDR3aa: CASSLQRQETQYF
abundance: -
len: 13
v_gene: TRBV11-3
j_gene: TRBJ2-5
d_gene: -

CDR3nt: TGTGCCAGCAGCCCGGGACAGGGCAGGCGCTACACCTTC
CDR3aa: CASSPGQGRRYTF
abundance: -
len: 13
v_gene: TRBV5-8
j_gene: TRBJ1-2
d_gene: TRBD1

CDR3nt: TGTGCCAGCAGCTTAGGGGGGGACAGGGTATTAGAGACCCAGTACTTC
CDR3aa: CASSLGGDRVLETQYF
abundance: -
len: 16
v_gene: TRBV13
j_gene: TRBJ2-5
d_gene: TRBD1

CDR3nt: TGTGCCAGCAGCCCTAGGACAGGGGGCGCGAACACTGAAGCTTTCTTT
CDR3aa: CASSPRTGGANTEAFF
abundance: -
len: 16
v_gene: TRBV11-1
j_gene: TRBJ1-1
d_gene: TRBD1

CDR3nt: TGCGCCAGCAGCCTACCGAACACTGAAGCTTTCTTT
CDR3aa: CASSLPNTEAFF
abundance: -
len: 12
v_gene: TRBV5-1
j_gene: TRBJ1-1
d_gene: -

CDR3nt: TGTGCCTGGATGGGACTAGCGGGGCACGAGCAGTACTTC
CDR3aa: CAWMGLAGHEQYF
abundance: many
len: 13
v_gene: TRBV30
j_gene: TRBJ2-7
d_gene: TRBD2

CDR3nt: TGTGCCAGCAAAGACAGCCCCTCGGGGGGGGCTTTCTTT
CDR3aa: CASKDSPSGGAFF
abundance: -
len: 13
v_gene: TRBV6-1
j_gene: TRBJ1-1
d_gene: -

CDR3nt: TGTGCCAGCAGAACCGGACTAGCGGGGGGGAACATTCAGTACTTC
CDR3aa: CASRTGLAGGNIQYF
abundance: -
len: 15
v_gene: TRBV2
j_gene: TRBJ2-4
d_gene: TRBD2

CDR3nt: TGTGCTAGTGGTTTGGTACTGGGGCAAATCACAGATACGCAGTATTTT
CDR3aa: CASGLVLGQITDTQYF
abundance: -
len: 16
v_gene: TRBV12-5
j_gene: TRBJ2-3
d_gene: -

CDR3nt: TGCGCCAGCAGCCAAGGGTCAGCTAACTATGGCTACACCTTC
CDR3aa: CASSQGSANYGYTF
abundance: -
len: 14
v_gene: TRBV4-3
j_gene: TRBJ1-2
d_gene: -

CDR3nt: TGTGCCAGCGGGGACAGGGTGTATTCACCCCTCCACTTT
CDR3aa: CASGDRVYSPLHF
abundance: few
len: 13
v_gene: TRBV2
j_gene: TRBJ1-6
d_gene: TRBD1

CDR3nt: TGTGCCAGCAGCTCACGGACTGGCGGGGGCACAGATACGCAGTATTTT
CDR3aa: CASSSRTGGGTDTQYF
abundance: -
len: 16
v_gene: TRBV11-3
j_gene: TRBJ2-3
d_gene: -

CDR3nt: TGTGCTAGTGTTCATTCTTCAGGGGCAGGACTAGCGGGAGGGCCCCATGAGCAGTTCTTC
CDR3aa: CASVHSSGAGLAGGPHEQFF
abundance: -
len: 20
v_gene: TRBV12-5
j_gene: TRBJ2-1
d_gene: TRBD2

CDR3nt: TGTGCCAGCAGCGTAGGGAACACCGGGGAGCTGTTTTTT
CDR3aa: CASSVGNTGELFF
abundance: once
len: 13
v_gene: TRBV9
j_gene: TRBJ2-2
d_gene: -

CDR3nt: TGTGCCAGCAGCCCCTTGGTGGGGATGAGTGAAAAACTGTTTTTT
CDR3aa: CASSPLVGMSEKLFF
abundance: -
len: 15
v_gene: TRBV7-6
j_gene: TRBJ1-4
d_gene: -

CDR3nt: TGTGCCAGCAGCGTAGCTCCGGGCTCTAACTATGGCTACACCTTC
CDR3aa: CASSVAPGSNYGYTF
abundance: -
len: 15
v_gene: TRBV9
j_gene: TRBJ1-2
d_gene: -

CDR3nt: TGCGCCAGCCTGGCCCCGAACACCGGGGAGCTGTTTTTT
CDR3aa: CASLAPNTGELFF
abundance: -
len: 13
v_gene: TRBV5-1
j_gene: TRBJ2-2
d_gene: -

CDR3nt: TGTGCCAGCAGTTGGGGCAGGATAACGAACACCGGGGAGCTGTTTTTT
CDR3aa: CASSWGRITNTGELFF
abundance: -
len: 16
v_gene: TRBV27
j_gene: TRBJ2-2
d_gene: -

CDR3nt: TGCGCCAGCAGTCCCTGGGCAGGGTCGAACTACGAGCAGTACTTC
CDR3aa: CASSPWAGSNYEQYF
abundance: -
len: 15
v_gene: TRBV23-1
j_gene: TRBJ2-7
d_gene: -

CDR3nt: TGCGCCAGCAGCTCCATTTCCTCAGGAATGCCTTATGGCTACACCTTC
CDR3aa: CASSSISSGMPYGYTF
abundance: -
len: 16
v_gene: TRBV5-1
j_gene: TRBJ1-2
d_gene: -

CDR3nt: TGTGCCAGCAGCGTAGATCAGCAGGGGGCTGGAAAGAGGTATGAGCAGTTCTTC
CDR3aa: CASSVDQQGAGKRYEQFF
abundance: -
len: 18
v_gene: TRBV9
j_gene: TRBJ2-1
d_gene: TRBD1

CDR3nt: TGCGCCAGCAGCTTGGATAGGGGAGGCTATGGCTACACCTTC
CDR3aa: CASSLDRGGYGYTF
abundance: -
len: 14
v_gene: TRBV5-1
j_gene: TRBJ1-2
d_gene: -